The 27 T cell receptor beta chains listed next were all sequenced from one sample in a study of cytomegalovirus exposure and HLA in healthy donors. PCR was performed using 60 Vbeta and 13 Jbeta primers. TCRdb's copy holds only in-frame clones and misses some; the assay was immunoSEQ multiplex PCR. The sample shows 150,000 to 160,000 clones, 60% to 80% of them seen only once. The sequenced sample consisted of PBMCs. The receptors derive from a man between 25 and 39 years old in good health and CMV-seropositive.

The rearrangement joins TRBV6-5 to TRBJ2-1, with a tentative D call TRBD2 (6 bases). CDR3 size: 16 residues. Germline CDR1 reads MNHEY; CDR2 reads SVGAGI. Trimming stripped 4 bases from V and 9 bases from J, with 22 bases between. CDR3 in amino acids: CASSWSVERGRGEQFF. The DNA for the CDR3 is TGTGCCAGCAGTTGGAGTGTCGAACGAGGGCGGGGTGAGCAGTTCTTC.

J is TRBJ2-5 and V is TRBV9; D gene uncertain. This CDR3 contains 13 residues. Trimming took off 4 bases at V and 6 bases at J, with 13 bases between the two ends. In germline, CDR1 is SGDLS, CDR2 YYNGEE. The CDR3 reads CASSPRLAKTQYF. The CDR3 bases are TGTGCCAGCAGCCCCCGACTCGCGAAGACCCAGTACTTC.

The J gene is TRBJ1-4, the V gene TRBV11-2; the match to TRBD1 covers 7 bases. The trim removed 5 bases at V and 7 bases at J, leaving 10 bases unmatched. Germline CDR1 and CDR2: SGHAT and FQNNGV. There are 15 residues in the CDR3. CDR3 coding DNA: TGTGCCAGCAGCGAGAGACAGGGACGGGGTGAAAAACTGTTTTTT. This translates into CASSERQGRGEKLFF.

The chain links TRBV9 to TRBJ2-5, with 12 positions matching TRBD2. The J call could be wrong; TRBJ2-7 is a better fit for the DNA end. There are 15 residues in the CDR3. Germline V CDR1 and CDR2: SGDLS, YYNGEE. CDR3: CASSPRTSGDNEQYF. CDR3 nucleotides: TGTGCCAGCAGCCCGAGGACTAGCGGGGACAACGAGCAGTACTTC.

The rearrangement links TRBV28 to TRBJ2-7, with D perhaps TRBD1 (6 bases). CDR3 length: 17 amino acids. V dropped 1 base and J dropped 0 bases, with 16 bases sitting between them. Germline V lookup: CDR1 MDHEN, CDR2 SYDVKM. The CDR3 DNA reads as TGTGCCAGCAGTTTATCCCCGGACAGTTTCTTCTCCTACGAGCAGTACTTC. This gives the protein CASSLSPDSFFSYEQYF.

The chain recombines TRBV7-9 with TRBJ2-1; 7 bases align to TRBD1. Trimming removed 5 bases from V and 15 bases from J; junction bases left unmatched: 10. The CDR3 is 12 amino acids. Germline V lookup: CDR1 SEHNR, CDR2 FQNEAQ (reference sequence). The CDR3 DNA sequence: TGTGCCAGCAGCCACACCGGGACAGCGCCGTTCTTC. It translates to CASSHTGTAPFF.

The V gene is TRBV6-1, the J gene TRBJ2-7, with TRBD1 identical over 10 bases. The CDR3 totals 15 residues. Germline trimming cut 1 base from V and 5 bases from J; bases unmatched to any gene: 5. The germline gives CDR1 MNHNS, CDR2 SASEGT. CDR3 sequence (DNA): TGTGCCAGCAGTGAAGGCGGGACAGGGGACGACGAGCAGTACTTC. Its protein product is CASSEGGTGDDEQYF.

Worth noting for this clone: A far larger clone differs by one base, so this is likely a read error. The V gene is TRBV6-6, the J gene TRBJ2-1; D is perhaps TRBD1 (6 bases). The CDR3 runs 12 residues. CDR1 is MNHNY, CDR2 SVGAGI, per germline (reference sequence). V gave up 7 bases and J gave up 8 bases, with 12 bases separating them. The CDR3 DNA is TGTGCCAGCATCACAGGGTCTTATGAGCAGTTCTTC. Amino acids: CASITGSYEQFF.

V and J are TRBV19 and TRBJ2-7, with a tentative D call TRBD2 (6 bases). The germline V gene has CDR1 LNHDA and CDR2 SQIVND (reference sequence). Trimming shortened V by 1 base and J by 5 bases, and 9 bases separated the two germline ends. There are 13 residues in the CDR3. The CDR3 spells CASSIARLDEQYF. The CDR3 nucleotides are TGTGCCAGTAGTATAGCCCGACTAGACGAGCAGTACTTC.

The CDR3 sequence: CASSYRTSGGDTQYF. The CDR3 coding sequence is TGTGCCAGCAGTTACCGGACTAGCGGGGGGGATACGCAGTATTTT. The chain has TRBV6-6 and TRBJ2-3, with 14 bases fitting TRBD2. Trimming removed 2 bases from V and 6 bases from J; junction bases left unmatched: 1. This CDR3 contains 15 residues. Germline V gene data show CDR1 as MNHNY and CDR2 as SVGAGI (reference sequence).

CDR3 in DNA: TGTGCCAGCAGTTTAGCGGACAGGCTTCACGAGCAGTACTTC. It specifies CASSLADRLHEQYF. V usage is TRBV28 and J usage is TRBJ2-7, with TRBD1 identical over 7 bases. Germline V CDR1 and CDR2: MDHEN, SYDVKM. J gave up 5 bases and V 2 bases, and 6 bases lay outside the gene matches. The length of the CDR3 is 14 residues.

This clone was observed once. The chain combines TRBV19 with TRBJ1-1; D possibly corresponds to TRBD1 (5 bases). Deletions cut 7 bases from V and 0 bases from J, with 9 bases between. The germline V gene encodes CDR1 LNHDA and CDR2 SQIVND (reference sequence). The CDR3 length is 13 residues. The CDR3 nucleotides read TGTGCCAGTAAAGACAGTCTGAACACTGAAGCTTTCTTT. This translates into CASKDSLNTEAFF.

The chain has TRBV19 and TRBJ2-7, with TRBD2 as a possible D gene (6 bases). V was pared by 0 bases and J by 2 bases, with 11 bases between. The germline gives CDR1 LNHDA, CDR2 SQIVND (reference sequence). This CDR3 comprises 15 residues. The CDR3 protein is CASSIDGGMPYEQYF. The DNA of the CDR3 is TGTGCCAGTAGTATAGACGGCGGGATGCCCTACGAGCAGTACTTC.

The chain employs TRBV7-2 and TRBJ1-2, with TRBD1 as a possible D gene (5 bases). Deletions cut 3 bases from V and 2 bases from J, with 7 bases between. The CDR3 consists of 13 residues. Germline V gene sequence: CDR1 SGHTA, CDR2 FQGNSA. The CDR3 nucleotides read TGTGCCAGCAGCTTCGCAGGGAACTATGGCTACACCTTC. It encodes CASSFAGNYGYTF.

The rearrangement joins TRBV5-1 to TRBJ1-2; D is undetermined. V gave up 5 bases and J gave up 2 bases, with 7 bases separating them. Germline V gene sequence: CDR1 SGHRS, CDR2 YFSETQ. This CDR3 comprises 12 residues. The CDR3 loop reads CASRSQNYGYTF. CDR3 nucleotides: TGCGCCAGCAGGTCTCAGAACTATGGCTACACCTTC.

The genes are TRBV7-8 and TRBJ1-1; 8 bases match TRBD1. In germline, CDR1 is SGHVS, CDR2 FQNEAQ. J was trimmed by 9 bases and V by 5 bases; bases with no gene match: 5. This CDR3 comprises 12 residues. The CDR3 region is CASSNPRGQAFF. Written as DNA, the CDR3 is TGTGCCAGCAGCAACCCCAGGGGGCAAGCTTTCTTT.

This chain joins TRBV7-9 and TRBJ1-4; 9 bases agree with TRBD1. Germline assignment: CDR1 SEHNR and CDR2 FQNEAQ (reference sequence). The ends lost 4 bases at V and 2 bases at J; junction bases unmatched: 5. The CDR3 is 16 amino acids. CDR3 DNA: TGTGCCAGCAGCTCCTCGGACAGGGGTACTAATGAAAAACTGTTTTTT. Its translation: CASSSSDRGTNEKLFF.

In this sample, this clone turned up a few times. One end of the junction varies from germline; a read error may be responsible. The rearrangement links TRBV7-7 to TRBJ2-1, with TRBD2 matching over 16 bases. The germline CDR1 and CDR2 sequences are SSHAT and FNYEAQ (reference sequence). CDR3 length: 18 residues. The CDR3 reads CASSQGLAGGSSYNEQFF. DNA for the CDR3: TGTGCTAGCAGCCAGGGACTAGCGGGAGGGAGCTCCTACAATGAGCAGTTCTTC.

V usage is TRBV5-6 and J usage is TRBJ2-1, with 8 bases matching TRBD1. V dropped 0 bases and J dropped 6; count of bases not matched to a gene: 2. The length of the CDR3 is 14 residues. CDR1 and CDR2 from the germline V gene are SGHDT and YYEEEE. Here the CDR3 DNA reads TGTGCCAGCAGCTTGGCGACAGGGGTCAATGAGCAGTTCTTC. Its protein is CASSLATGVNEQFF.

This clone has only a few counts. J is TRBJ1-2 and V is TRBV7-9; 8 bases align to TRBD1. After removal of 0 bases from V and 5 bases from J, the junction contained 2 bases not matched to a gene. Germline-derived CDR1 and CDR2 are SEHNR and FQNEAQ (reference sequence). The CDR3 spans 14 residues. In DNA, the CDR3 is TGTGCCAGCAGCTTAGCCAGGGGGCATTATGGCTACACCTTC. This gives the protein CASSLARGHYGYTF.

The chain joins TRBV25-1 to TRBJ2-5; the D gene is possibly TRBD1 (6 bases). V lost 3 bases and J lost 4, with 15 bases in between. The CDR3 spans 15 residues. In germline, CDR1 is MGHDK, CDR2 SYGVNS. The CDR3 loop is CASSEQRGSGETQYF. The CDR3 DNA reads TGTGCCAGCAGTGAGCAAAGGGGGAGTGGAGAGACCCAGTACTTC.

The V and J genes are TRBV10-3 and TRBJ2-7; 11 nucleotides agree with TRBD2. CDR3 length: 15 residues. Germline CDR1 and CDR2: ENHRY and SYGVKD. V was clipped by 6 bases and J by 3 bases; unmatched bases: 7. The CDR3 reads CAIRAGLADYYEQYF. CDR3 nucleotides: TGTGCCATCAGAGCGGGACTAGCGGATTACTACGAGCAGTACTTC.

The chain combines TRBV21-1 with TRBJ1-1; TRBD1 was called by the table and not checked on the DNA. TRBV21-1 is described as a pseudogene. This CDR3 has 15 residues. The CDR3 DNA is TGTGCCAGCAGCAACACGACAGGGTGGGGGACTGAAGCTTTCTTT. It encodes CASSNTTGWGTEAFF.

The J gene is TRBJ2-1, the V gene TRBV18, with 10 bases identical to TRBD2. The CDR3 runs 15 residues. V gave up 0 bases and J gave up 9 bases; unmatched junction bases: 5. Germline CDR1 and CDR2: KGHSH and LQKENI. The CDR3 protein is CASSPPLAGALEQFF. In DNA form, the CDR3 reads TGTGCCAGCTCACCACCCCTAGCGGGGGCCCTTGAGCAGTTCTTC.

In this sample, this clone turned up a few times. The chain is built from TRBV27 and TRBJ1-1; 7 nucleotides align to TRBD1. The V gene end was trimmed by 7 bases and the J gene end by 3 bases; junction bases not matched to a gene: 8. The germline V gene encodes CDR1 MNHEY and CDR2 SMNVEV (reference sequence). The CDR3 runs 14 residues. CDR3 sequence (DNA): TGTGCCAGCACGAGGGGGCCCGGGGACACTGAAGCTTTCTTT. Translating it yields CASTRGPGDTEAFF.

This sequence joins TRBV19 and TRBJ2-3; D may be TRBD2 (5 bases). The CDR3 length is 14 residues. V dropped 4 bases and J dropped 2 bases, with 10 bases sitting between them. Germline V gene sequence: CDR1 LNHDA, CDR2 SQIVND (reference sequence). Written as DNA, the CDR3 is TGTGCCAGTAGTAGGAGCGGCCTCACAGATACGCAGTATTTT. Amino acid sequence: CASSRSGLTDTQYF. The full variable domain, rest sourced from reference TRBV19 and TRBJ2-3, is DGGITQSPKYLFRKEGQNVTLSCEQNLNHDAMYWYRQDPGQGLRLIYYSQIVNDFQKGDIAEGYSVSREKKESFPLTVTSAQKNPTAFYLCASSRSGLTDTQYFGPGTRLTVL.

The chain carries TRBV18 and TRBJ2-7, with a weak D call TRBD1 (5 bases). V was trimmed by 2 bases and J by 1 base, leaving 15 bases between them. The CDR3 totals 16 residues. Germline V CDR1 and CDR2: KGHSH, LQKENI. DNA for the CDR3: TGTGCCAGCTCACCAGAAACCCGGACATTATCCTACGAGCAGTACTTC. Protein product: CASSPETRTLSYEQYF. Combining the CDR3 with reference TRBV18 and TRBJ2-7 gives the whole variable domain NAGVMQNPRHLVRRRGQEARLRCSPMKGHSHVYWYRQLPEEGLKFMVYLQKENIIDESGMPKERFSAEFPKEGPSILRIQQVVRGDSAAYFCASSPETRTLSYEQYFGPGTRLTVT.